This T cell receptor beta chain was sequenced during a study of monozygotic twins with inflammatory bowel disease. Note on this clonotype: Its specificity is not known.

Findings and limits, study-wide: Differences in immunosuppressive treatment may have been a source of added variability in patient repertoires.

CDR1 is KGHSH, CDR2 LQKENI, per germline. This CDR3 comprises 16 residues. Each TCR library used about 3,500 ng of total RNA. Addition of UMIs with a 6-nucleotide sample barcode was achieved by template switching. TCRalpha and TCRbeta cDNA went through nested PCRs of roughly 17 and 9 cycles, two in total. From the 5' RACE reads, TCRdb lists one entry per CDR3 protein and no DNA. The repertoire table contains 350,000 to 400,000 distinct CDR3 sequences. The sequencing sample was made of blood. The genes are TRBV18 and TRBJ2-6. The sequence was obtained from a human donor with ulcerative colitis or Crohn's disease, or a healthy co-twin of an affected twin (not recorded which). The CDR3 sequence is CASSPVPVSGANVLTF. Variable domain in full (rest from reference TRBV18 and TRBJ2-6): NAGVMQNPRHLVRRRGQEARLRCSPMKGHSHVYWYRQLPEEGLKFMVYLQKENIIDESGMPKERFSAEFPKEGPSILRIQQVVRGDSAAYFCASSPVPVSGANVLTFGAGSRLTVL.